The 8 T cell receptor beta chains listed next were all sequenced from one sample in a study of tumor-infiltrating lymphocytes in primary liver carcinoma. RNA and DNA were co-extracted from around 18-30 mg of unsorted bulk tissue. A constant-region primer served to make TCR beta cDNA from around 540 ng total RNA. Generation of the TCR beta libraries relied on three nested multiplex PCR rounds using slightly modified ARM-PCR. The two initial PCR rounds, nine to eleven cycles each, used TRBV1-TRBV30 forward and C-beta reverse primers. In TCRdb, the multiplex PCR reads were re-called with MiXCR into one record per CDR3 protein. The table shows approximately 53,000 distinct CDR3 sequences, with around 77% occurring only once. Material for sequencing was liver tumor tissue from sampling region 5. As to subset: tumor region T5, tumor centre. These receptors all stem from a man between 40 and 49 years old with primary liver carcinoma and hepatitis B virus infection.

This chain joins TRBV11-3 and TRBJ1-5; tentatively, D is TRBD1 or TRBD2 (5 bases each). The DNA end favors TRBJ2-3, so the J call may be wrong. This CDR3 has 15 residues. CDR1 is SGHNT and CDR2 is YENEEA in the germline V gene. This CDR3 is CAGSLDLGVAQPQYF. CDR3 coding DNA: TGTGCTGGCAGCTTAGATCTGGGGGTGGCTCAGCCCCAGTATTTT.

Regarding this clonotype: At one of its ends the junction is not consistent with the germline gene, which may arise from a read error. V and J are TRBV28 and TRBJ2-1; TRBD1 is a possible D gene (6 bases). This CDR3 is built from 12 residues. Germline CDR1 and CDR2: MDHEN and SYDVKM. As DNA, the CDR3 is TGTGCCAGCACTGGGACAAGCGGTGAGCAATTCTTC. Translating gives CASTGTSGEQFF.

A word on this clonotype: The junction shows a germline mismatch at one end, possibly a read error. The CDR3 reads CPSSESAVNSSIHF. DNA for the CDR3: TGCCCCAGCAGTGAGTCCGCGGTTAATTCATCCATCCACTTT. V is TRBV10-2 and J is TRBJ1-6; no firm D call. Germline CDR1 is WSHSY and CDR2 is SAAADI. The CDR3 is 14 amino acids.

The sample holds a few counts of this clonotype. This rearrangement joins TRBV12-3 or TRBV12-4 to TRBJ1-2, with TRBD1 as a possible D gene (6 bases). The CDR3 is 14 residues long. V lost 6 bases and J lost 2, with 13 bases in between. CDR3 coding DNA: TGTGCCAGCAGGCCCCGGGGGGCAAACTATGGCTACACCTTC. This encodes CASRPRGANYGYTF.

This clonotype is deemed medium-sized. CDR3 residues: CASSFGDGVDTQYF. The CDR3 region has the DNA TGTGCCAGCAGCTTTGGGGACGGTGTAGATACGCAGTATTTT. The genes are TRBV7-8 and TRBJ2-3; D possibly matches TRBD1 or TRBD2 (5 bases each). Germline V gives CDR1 SGHVS, CDR2 FQNEAQ. The CDR3 totals 14 residues. Deletions cut 3 bases from V and 5 bases from J, with 12 bases between. Full variable domain (rest looked up from reference TRBV7-8 and TRBJ2-3): GAGVSQSPRYKVAKRGQDVALRCDPISGHVSLFWYQQALGQGPEFLTYFQNEAQLDKSGLPSDRFFAERPEGSVSTLKIQRTQQEDSAVYLCASSFGDGVDTQYFGPGTRLTVL.

On this clonotype: One end of the junction is discordant with germline, which a read error may explain. V gene TRBV11-2 combines with J gene TRBJ1-5; possibly TRBD1 for D (6 bases). The J call is doubtful: the DNA matches TRBJ2-3 better. From germline, CDR1 is SGHAT and CDR2 FQNNGV. This CDR3 is 17 amino acids long. The CDR3 region has the DNA TGCGCCAGCAGCTTAGTAGGGGTAACAGGGAGCATTCAGCCCCAGTATTTT. Its protein is CASSLVGVTGSIQPQYF.

In regard to this clonotype: A much larger clone lies a single base off, so this may be a read error. The chain recombines TRBV10-3 with TRBJ2-1; 9 bases match TRBD2. The CDR3 spans 17 residues. The germline CDR1 and CDR2 sequences are ENHRY and SYGVKD. CDR3 protein: CAISEGRGGSRDNERSF. Here the CDR3 DNA reads TGTGCCATCAGTGAGGGGCGGGGGGGCAGTCGAGACAATGAGCGGTCCTTC.

Remarks on this clonotype: Mismatch with germline at one junction end may stem from a read error. The chain recombines TRBV5-1 with TRBJ2-1; 11 positions agree with TRBD2. CDR3 length: 15 amino acids. Germline V gives CDR1 SGHRS, CDR2 YFSETQ. The CDR3 protein is CAGSSLAGGPNEQFF. CDR3 bases: TGCGCCGGCAGCTCCCTAGCGGGAGGACCCAATGAGCAGTTCTTC. Full variable domain (remainder filled in from reference TRBV5-1 and TRBJ2-1): KAGVTQTPRYLIKTRGQQVTLSCSPISGHRSVSWYQQTPGQGLQFLFEYFSETQRNKGNFPGRFSGRQFSNSRSEMNVSTLELGDSALYLCAGSSLAGGPNEQFFGPGTRLTVL.